These T cell receptor beta chains were read from a single sample in a study of beta chain features in type 1 diabetes. Assay used: immunoSEQ multiplex PCR; TCRdb lists only in-frame clones, some missing. The sample carries 900,000 or so clones, about a sixth recorded once. The sample consisted of naive CD4+ T cells from blood. All receptors come from a woman between 18 and 30 years old in good health. CDR3s include the opening cysteine and the closing phenylalanine or tryptophan. Fields, in order: clone size, D gene, J gene, V gene, CDR3 protein, CDR3 DNA. D genes are given only for firm matches. Where a row states a size, it is once, few, many or the class of an expanded clone; other rows omit it.

clone_size: few
d_call: NA
j_call: TRBJ2-7
v_call: TRBV9
cdr3_aa: CASSASGPSSYEQYF
cdr3_nt: TGTGCCAGCAGCGCGAGCGGGCCGAGCTCCTACGAGCAGTACTTC

clone_size: NA
d_call: NA
j_call: TRBJ2-2
v_call: TRBV4-2
cdr3_aa: CASSQGGERAGELFF
cdr3_nt: TGTGCCAGCAGCCAAGGGGGGGAGAGAGCCGGGGAGCTGTTTTTT

clone_size: NA
d_call: NA
j_call: TRBJ2-6
v_call: TRBV5-8
cdr3_aa: CASSYKRGSGANVLTF
cdr3_nt: TGTGCCAGCAGCTACAAAAGGGGGTCTGGGGCCAACGTCCTGACTTTC

clone_size: NA
d_call: TRBD1
j_call: TRBJ1-1
v_call: TRBV2
cdr3_aa: CASSESPGGTEAFF
cdr3_nt: TGTGCCAGCAGTGAATCCCCAGGGGGCACTGAAGCTTTCTTT

clone_size: NA
d_call: TRBD1
j_call: TRBJ1-4
v_call: TRBV7-2
cdr3_aa: CASSRGQGGNEKLFF
cdr3_nt: TGTGCCAGCAGCCGGGGACAGGGGGGTAATGAAAAACTGTTTTTT

clone_size: few
d_call: NA
j_call: TRBJ2-1
v_call: TRBV7-2
cdr3_aa: CASSPRGGTNEQFF
cdr3_nt: TGTGCCAGCAGCCCCCGGGGCGGCACCAATGAGCAGTTCTTC

clone_size: NA
d_call: TRBD1
j_call: TRBJ2-5
v_call: TRBV10-3
cdr3_aa: CAISESGQGTHETQYF
cdr3_nt: TGTGCCATCAGTGAGTCGGGACAGGGTACTCACGAGACCCAGTACTTC

clone_size: NA
d_call: TRBD2
j_call: TRBJ2-1
v_call: TRBV4-2
cdr3_aa: CASSQEELAGGVEQFF
cdr3_nt: TGTGCCAGCAGCCAAGAGGAATTAGCGGGAGGAGTTGAGCAGTTCTTC

clone_size: NA
d_call: TRBD2
j_call: TRBJ2-1
v_call: TRBV7-9
cdr3_aa: CASSLRPLFTSGPNEQFF
cdr3_nt: TGTGCCAGCAGCTTACGGCCTTTATTTACTAGCGGTCCCAATGAGCAGTTCTTC

clone_size: few
d_call: TRBD2
j_call: TRBJ2-2
v_call: TRBV10-3
cdr3_aa: CAIRGLAGGPDDGELFF
cdr3_nt: TGTGCCATCCGGGGGCTAGCGGGAGGGCCGGATGACGGGGAGCTGTTTTTT

clone_size: few
d_call: NA
j_call: TRBJ1-3
v_call: TRBV6-1
cdr3_aa: CASSERQVSGNTIYF
cdr3_nt: TGTGCCAGCAGTGAAAGACAGGTTTCTGGAAACACCATATATTTT

clone_size: NA
d_call: NA
j_call: TRBJ2-2
v_call: TRBV19
cdr3_aa: CASRKTGNTGELFF
cdr3_nt: TGTGCCAGTAGGAAGACGGGGAACACCGGGGAGCTGTTTTTT

clone_size: NA
d_call: TRBD2
j_call: TRBJ2-1
v_call: TRBV10-3
cdr3_aa: CATQLAGGEAQFF
cdr3_nt: TGTGCCACGCAACTAGCGGGAGGGGAAGCGCAGTTCTTC

clone_size: NA
d_call: TRBD1
j_call: TRBJ1-1
v_call: TRBV7-9
cdr3_aa: CASSYRQGRGTEAFF
cdr3_nt: TGTGCCAGCAGCTACCGACAGGGCCGAGGGACTGAAGCTTTCTTT

clone_size: NA
d_call: TRBD2
j_call: TRBJ2-1
v_call: TRBV7-2
cdr3_aa: CASRRAGGYNEQFF
cdr3_nt: TGTGCCAGCAGAAGGGCGGGAGGATACAATGAGCAGTTCTTC

clone_size: NA
d_call: TRBD2
j_call: TRBJ2-3
v_call: TRBV15
cdr3_aa: CATSSSGTSSTDTQYF
cdr3_nt: TGTGCCACCAGCAGTTCCGGGACTAGTAGCACAGATACGCAGTATTTT